The clone carrying this T cell receptor (beta chain) was detected once. Its antigen is not identified. Here immunoSEQ multiplex PCR was the method, and the copy in TCRdb shows in-frame clones only, minus some. In the table there are fewer than 600,000 clones, 89% of which are singletons. V gave up 3 bases and J gave up 4 bases, with 8 bases separating them. This CDR3 spans 12 amino acids. CDR1 and CDR2 from the germline V gene are SQVTM and ANQGSEA. This specimen belongs to a study of Ad26.COV2.S vaccination and SARS-CoV-2 variants. General study results and limits: Vaccine and placebo groups showed comparable non-spike TCR breadth.

Sample treatment: roughly 20 received Ad26.COV2.S at low or high dose, single or two shots; about 5 received placebo; per-sample allocation not given. Specimens were obtained on day 63 following the first vaccine or placebo injection. Sequenced here: peripheral blood, sampled in a trial of Ad26.COV2.S vaccine versus placebo. The receptor was derived from a person between 18 and 59 years old who received the Ad26.COV2.S COVID-19 vaccine or a placebo. V usage is TRBV29-1 and J usage is TRBJ2-3; D not resolved. The CDR3 DNA is TGCAGCGTTGATTTGGGGTCAGATACGCAGTATTTT. This codes for CSVDLGSDTQYF.